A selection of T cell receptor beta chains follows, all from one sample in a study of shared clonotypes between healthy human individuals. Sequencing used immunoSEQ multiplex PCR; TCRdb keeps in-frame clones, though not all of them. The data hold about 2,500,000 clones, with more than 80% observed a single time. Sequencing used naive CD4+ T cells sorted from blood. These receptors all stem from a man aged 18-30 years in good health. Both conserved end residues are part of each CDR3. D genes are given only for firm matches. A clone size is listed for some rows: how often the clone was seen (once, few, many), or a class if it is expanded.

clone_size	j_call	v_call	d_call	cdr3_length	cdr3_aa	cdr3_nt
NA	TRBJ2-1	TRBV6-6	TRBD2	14	CASSYSGLVNEQFF	TGTGCCAGCAGTTACTCTGGACTAGTCAATGAGCAGTTCTTC
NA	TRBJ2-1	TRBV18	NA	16	CASSPSGQGIYNEQFF	TGTGCCAGCTCACCATCAGGGCAGGGAATCTACAATGAGCAGTTCTTC
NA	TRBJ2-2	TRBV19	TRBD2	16	CASTPTSGRAGGELFF	TGTGCCAGTACCCCGACTAGCGGGAGGGCTGGCGGGGAGCTGTTTTTT
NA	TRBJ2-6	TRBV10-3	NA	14	CAISESSNANVLTF	TGTGCCATCAGTGAGTCCTCGAATGCCAACGTCCTGACTTTC
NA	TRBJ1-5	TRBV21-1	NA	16	CASSTWAGVSNQPQHF	TGTGCCAGCAGCACGTGGGCGGGAGTAAGCAATCAGCCCCAGCATTTT
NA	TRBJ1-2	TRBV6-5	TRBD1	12	CASSSDRDGYTF	TGTGCCAGCAGCTCGGACAGGGATGGCTACACCTTC
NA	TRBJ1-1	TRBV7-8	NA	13	CASSLLAGTEAFF	TGTGCCAGCAGCTTACTTGCGGGGACTGAAGCTTTCTTT
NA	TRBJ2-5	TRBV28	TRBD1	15	CASSFPRTGAETQYF	TGTGCCAGCAGTTTCCCCAGGACAGGGGCGGAGACCCAGTACTTC
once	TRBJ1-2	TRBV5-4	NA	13	CASSNRDVNGYTF	TGTGCCAGCAGTAACAGGGATGTAAATGGCTACACCTTC
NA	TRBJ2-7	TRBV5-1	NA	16	CASTLTTPGTSYEQYF	TGCGCCAGCACCCTTACAACCCCCGGGACAAGTTACGAGCAGTACTTC
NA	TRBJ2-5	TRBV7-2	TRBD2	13	CASSTGLAETQYF	TGTGCCAGCAGCACGGGACTAGCGGAGACCCAGTACTTC
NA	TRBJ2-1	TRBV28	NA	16	CASPPPGQPTYNEQFF	TGTGCCTCCCCTCCTCCCGGGCAGCCAACCTACAATGAGCAGTTCTTC
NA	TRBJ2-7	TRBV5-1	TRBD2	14	CASSLGGRIYEQYF	TGCGCCAGCAGCTTGGGCGGGAGAATTTACGAGCAGTACTTC
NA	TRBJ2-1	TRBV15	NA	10	CATGGNEQFF	TGTGCCACCGGGGGTAATGAGCAGTTCTTC
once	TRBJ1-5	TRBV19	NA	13	CASSLGSNQPQHF	TGTGCCAGTAGCCTAGGGAGCAATCAGCCCCAGCATTTT
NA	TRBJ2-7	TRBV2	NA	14	CASSDSVGAGEQYF	TGTGCCAGCAGTGATTCGGTCGGCGCAGGCGAGCAGTACTTC
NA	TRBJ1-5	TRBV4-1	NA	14	CASSQGYRHQPQHF	TGCGCCAGCAGCCAAGGGTATCGGCATCAGCCCCAGCATTTT
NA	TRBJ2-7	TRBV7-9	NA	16	CASSRFSDQDSYEQYF	TGTGCCAGCAGTCGGTTCAGCGACCAGGATTCCTACGAGCAGTACTTC
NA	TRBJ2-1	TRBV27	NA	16	CASRKQGPGSYNEQFF	TGTGCCAGCAGAAAACAGGGCCCGGGCTCCTACAATGAGCAGTTCTTC
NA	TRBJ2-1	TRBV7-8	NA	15	CASSYSASSYNEQFF	TGTGCCAGCAGCTATAGCGCGAGCTCCTACAATGAGCAGTTCTTC
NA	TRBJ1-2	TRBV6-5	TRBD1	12	CASGTVNYGYTF	TGTGCCAGCGGGACAGTTAACTATGGCTACACCTTC
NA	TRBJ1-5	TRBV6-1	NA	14	CASRDRGGNQPQHF	TGTGCCAGCAGGGATAGGGGAGGAAATCAGCCCCAGCATTTT
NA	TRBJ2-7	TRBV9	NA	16	CASSVSSGTASYEQYF	TGTGCCAGCAGCGTGAGTTCCGGGACGGCATCCTACGAGCAGTACTTC
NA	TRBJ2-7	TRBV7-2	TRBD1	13	CASSFTGEYEQYF	TGTGCCAGCAGCTTTACAGGGGAATACGAGCAGTACTTC
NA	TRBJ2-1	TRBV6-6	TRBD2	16	CASSYSTSGTYNEQFF	TGTGCCAGCAGTTACTCGACTAGCGGCACCTACAATGAGCAGTTCTTC
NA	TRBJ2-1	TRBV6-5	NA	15	CASSRDRTRYNEQFF	TGTGCCAGCAGCAGAGACAGGACGCGCTACAATGAGCAGTTCTTC
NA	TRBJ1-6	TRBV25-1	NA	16	CASSELGGGLGMALHF	TGTGCCAGCAGTGAATTAGGGGGGGGGCTCGGCATGGCCCTCCACTTT
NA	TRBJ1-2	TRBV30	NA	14	CAWSLPQVVYGYTF	TGTGCCTGGAGTCTCCCTCAGGTGGTCTATGGCTACACCTTC
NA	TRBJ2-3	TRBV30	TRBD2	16	CAWSIRLAGNTDTQYF	TGTGCCTGGAGTATACGACTAGCGGGTAACACAGATACGCAGTATTTT
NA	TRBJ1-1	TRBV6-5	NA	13	CASSYSSWGEAFF	TGTGCCAGCAGTTACTCTAGCTGGGGGGAAGCTTTCTTT
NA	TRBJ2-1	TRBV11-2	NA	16	CASSPQGSPKINEQFF	TGTGCCAGCAGCCCGCAGGGGAGCCCAAAGATCAATGAGCAGTTCTTC
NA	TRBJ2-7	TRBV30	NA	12	CAWSPLRDEQYF	TGTGCCTGGAGTCCCCTTCGGGACGAGCAGTACTTC
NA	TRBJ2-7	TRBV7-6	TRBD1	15	CASSLHGTVSTEQYF	TGTGCCAGCAGCTTACATGGGACAGTTTCGACCGAGCAGTACTTC
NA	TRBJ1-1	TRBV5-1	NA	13	CASLSRSGTEAFF	TGCGCCAGCCTTTCCAGGTCAGGCACTGAAGCTTTCTTT
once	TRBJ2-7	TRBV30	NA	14	CAWSVIPVGYEQYF	TGTGCCTGGAGTGTAATACCCGTTGGTTACGAGCAGTACTTC
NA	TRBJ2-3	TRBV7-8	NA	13	CASSLVAAELQYF	TGTGCCAGCAGCTTAGTCGCGGCAGAACTTCAGTATTTT
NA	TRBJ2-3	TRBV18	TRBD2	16	CASSPLRSGRRDTQYF	TGTGCCAGCTCACCACTTAGGAGCGGGAGACGGGATACGCAGTATTTT
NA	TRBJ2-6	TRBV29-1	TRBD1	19	CSVEDYGRDRVTGANVLTF	TGCAGCGTTGAAGATTATGGTCGGGACAGGGTGACTGGGGCCAACGTCCTGACTTTC
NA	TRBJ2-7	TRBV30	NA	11	CAWSLDHEQYF	TGTGCCTGGAGTCTTGACCACGAGCAGTACTTC
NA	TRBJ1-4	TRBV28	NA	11	CASSSAGSLFF	TGTGCCAGCAGTTCCGCGGGCTCACTGTTTTTT
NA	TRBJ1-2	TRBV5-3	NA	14	CARSYVQGTRGYTF	TGTGCCAGAAGCTACGTACAGGGAACGAGGGGCTACACCTTC
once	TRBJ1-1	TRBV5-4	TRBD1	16	CASSSQSRGLGTEAFF	TGTGCCAGCAGCTCCCAGAGCAGGGGGCTGGGGACTGAAGCTTTCTTT
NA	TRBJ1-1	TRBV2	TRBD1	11	CASRDRAGAFF	TGTGCCAGCAGAGACAGGGCTGGGGCTTTCTTT
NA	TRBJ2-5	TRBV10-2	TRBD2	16	CASSESTGGRRETQYF	TGCGCCAGCAGTGAGTCGACGGGAGGCCGTAGGGAGACCCAGTACTTC